Below are 18 T cell receptor beta chains sequenced from a single sample in a study of T cell responses to AZD1222 COVID-19 vaccine. Repertoires were generated with immunoSEQ multiplex PCR, while TCRdb's copy carries only in-frame clones and drops some. The table shows approximately 52,000 clones, with 87% occurring only once. The material was peripheral blood, obtained 28 days after the second AZD1222 dose. The source of these receptors is an adult who received the AZD1222 COVID-19 vaccine.

The chain employs TRBV28 and TRBJ1-4, with D perhaps matching TRBD1 (5 bases). Germline V CDR1 and CDR2: MDHEN, SYDVKM. V lost 2 bases and J 2 bases, leaving 12 bases between the germline ends. The CDR3 contains 16 residues. CDR3 sequence: CASSLGGGYTNEKLFF. In DNA form, the CDR3 reads TGTGCCAGCAGTTTAGGGGGAGGGTACACTAATGAAAAACTGTTTTTT.

The CDR3 DNA is TGTGCCAGCAGGGGGGACAGGATCGGCGGGGAGCTGTTTTTT. Its translation: CASRGDRIGGELFF. The chain has TRBV6-5 and TRBJ2-2, with TRBD1 matching 8 bases. Trimming took 6 bases from V and 7 from J; bases not matched to a gene: 7. Germline V CDR1 and CDR2: MNHEY, SVGAGI. This CDR3 is built from 14 residues.

The chain is built from TRBV19 and TRBJ1-5; no clear D. Germline assignment: CDR1 LNHDA and CDR2 SQIVND (reference sequence). This CDR3 spans 14 amino acids. Trimming took off 5 bases at V and 3 bases at J, with 11 bases between the two ends. The CDR3 coding sequence is TGTGCCAGTAGTCTGGACGGTCTCAATCAGCCCCAGCATTTT. Translated: CASSLDGLNQPQHF. Supplemented by reference TRBV19 and TRBJ1-5, the full variable domain reads DGGITQSPKYLFRKEGQNVTLSCEQNLNHDAMYWYRQDPGQGLRLIYYSQIVNDFQKGDIAEGYSVSREKKESFPLTVTSAQKNPTAFYLCASSLDGLNQPQHFGDGTRLSIL.

This clone was counted a single time. This chain joins TRBV3-1 (or the pseudogene TRBV3-2) and TRBJ2-1; 7 bases align to TRBD2. The CDR3 is 16 amino acids. The germline gives CDR1 LGHDT, CDR2 YNNKEL (reference sequence). V lost 1 base, J lost 8 bases, and 11 bases stayed unmatched. DNA for the CDR3: TGTGCCAGCAGCCAAGGGTTGCGGGGGTCTGGGGATGAGCAGTTCTTC. It is translated as CASSQGLRGSGDEQFF.

The rearrangement links TRBV3-1 (or the pseudogene TRBV3-2) to TRBJ2-2; D unresolved. Germline CDR1 and CDR2: LGHDT and YNNKEL (reference sequence). The CDR3 totals 14 residues. Between the trimmed V and J ends, which lost 0 bases and 9 bases, there was a span of 11 bases. CDR3 residues: CASSQDWSSWELFF. The DNA for the CDR3 is TGTGCCAGCAGCCAAGATTGGAGTAGCTGGGAGCTGTTTTTT.

The chain uses TRBV6-2 or TRBV6-3 and TRBJ1-1; D perhaps matches TRBD1 (6 bases). Germline CDR1 reads MNHEY; CDR2 reads SVGEGT. The CDR3 totals 16 residues. V lost 4 bases and J lost 1, with 16 bases in between. The CDR3 reads CASSFPVGARNTEAFF. The CDR3 nucleotides read TGTGCCAGCAGTTTCCCGGTGGGGGCAAGGAACACTGAAGCTTTCTTT.

This clone was detected only once. The rearrangement joins TRBV7-8 to TRBJ2-7; 9 bases match TRBD2. This CDR3 has 14 residues. V trimming: 5 bases; J trimming: 11 bases; junction bases outside the gene matches: 13. The V gene's germline CDR1 is SGHVS and CDR2 FQNEAQ. The CDR3 DNA reads TGTGCCAGCAGCCCCTTGATAGCGGGAGTGCCCGAGTACTTC. The encoded protein is CASSPLIAGVPEYF.

The chain uses TRBV3-1 (or the pseudogene TRBV3-2) and TRBJ1-2, with TRBD1 identical over 11 bases. V shed 4 bases, J shed 5 bases, and the junction held 9 bases outside the gene matches. CDR1 is LGHDT, CDR2 YNNKEL, per germline (reference sequence). The CDR3 is made up of 16 amino acids. DNA for the CDR3: TGTGCCAGCAGCCCACGACGGACAGGGGGCCCTTATGGCTACACCTTC. It is translated as CASSPRRTGGPYGYTF.

The chain joins TRBV15 to TRBJ2-7; TRBD1 or TRBD2 may be the D gene (5 bases each). This CDR3 has 16 amino acids. Trimming left V 0 bases short and J 0 bases short, with 12 bases between. Germline loops: CDR1 LNHNV, CDR2 YYDKDF (reference sequence). CDR3 region: CATSRERGALSYEQYF. As DNA, the CDR3 is TGTGCCACCAGCAGAGAGAGAGGGGCACTCTCCTACGAGCAGTACTTC.

The chain links TRBV7-3 to TRBJ2-5; 8 bases align to TRBD2. There are 17 residues in the CDR3. Germline V gene sequence: CDR1 SGHTA, CDR2 FQGTGA. V shed 5 bases and J 5 bases; nucleotides not matched to a gene: 16. As DNA, the CDR3 is TGTGCCAGCAGCCCGGGACGCGGGGGGCGGTTAGGGGAGACCCAGTACTTC. It encodes CASSPGRGGRLGETQYF.

The V and J genes are TRBV11-3 and TRBJ2-7; the D is unclear. The CDR3 has 13 residues. The germline V gene encodes CDR1 SGHNT and CDR2 YENEEA. With 1 base removed from V and 3 bases from J, the gap between germline ends came to 7 bases. This CDR3 is CASSLGEGYEQYF. CDR3 in DNA: TGTGCCAGCAGCTTAGGGGAAGGCTACGAGCAGTACTTC.

The sample holds a few counts of this clone. The V and J genes are TRBV2 and TRBJ1-5; 7 nucleotides match TRBD1. The CDR3 is made up of 14 amino acids. Looked up from germline, CDR1 is SNHLY and CDR2 is FYNNEI. Trimming at V came to 5 bases and at J to 7 bases, leaving 8 bases not matched to a gene. The CDR3 DNA reads as TGTGCCAGCAGTTCTAGGGGGCGCGGGCAGCCCCAGCATTTT. Residues: CASSSRGRGQPQHF.

This chain links TRBV7-9 with TRBJ1-3; D is perhaps TRBD1 (5 bases). Deletions cut 4 bases from V and 4 bases from J, with 11 bases between. CDR1 is SEHNR and CDR2 is FQNEAQ in the germline V gene (reference sequence). The CDR3 has 14 amino acids. The CDR3 nucleotides read TGTGCCAGCAGCTCCCCAGGGCGCGGAAACACCATATATTTT. Protein: CASSSPGRGNTIYF. Supplemented by reference TRBV7-9 and TRBJ1-3, the full variable domain reads DTGVSQNPRHKITKRGQNVTFRCDPISEHNRLYWYRQTLGQGPEFLTYFQNEAQLEKSRLLSDRFSAERPKGSFSTLEIQRTEQGDSAMYLCASSSPGRGNTIYFGEGSWLTVV.

This chain uses TRBV5-6 with TRBJ2-7; 8 nucleotides align to TRBD2. CDR3 length equals 15 residues. The germline V gene has CDR1 SGHDT and CDR2 YYEEEE. The trim removed 4 bases at V and 6 bases at J, leaving 12 bases unmatched. CDR3 in amino acids: CASSPRGGVPIEQYF. In nucleotides, the CDR3 is TGTGCCAGCAGCCCCCGGGGGGGCGTCCCGATCGAGCAGTACTTC. The whole variable domain, remainder taken from reference TRBV5-6 and TRBJ2-7, is DAGVTQSPTHLIKTRGQQVTLRCSPKSGHDTVSWYQQALGQGPQFIFQYYEEEERQRGNFPDRFSGHQFPNYSSELNVNALLLGDSALYLCASSPRGGVPIEQYFGPGTRLTVT.

To note about this clone: At one end, the junction sequence differs from germline, possibly due to a read error. This chain uses TRBV7-7 with TRBJ1-1; D is perhaps TRBD1 (5 bases). The V gene's germline CDR1 is SSHAT and CDR2 FNYEAQ (reference sequence). This CDR3 region has 13 residues. The CDR3, as DNA: TGTGCTAGCAGCCTGTGGGACGGCGCTGAAGCTTTCTTT. Protein sequence: CASSLWDGAEAFF. The full variable domain, rest sourced from reference TRBV7-7 and TRBJ1-1, is GAGVSQSPRYKVTKRGQDVTLRCDPISSHATLYWYQQALGQGPEFLTYFNYEAQPDKSGLPSDRFSAERPEGSISTLTIQRTEQRDSAMYRCASSLWDGAEAFFGQGTRLTVV.

V usage is TRBV5-6 and J usage is TRBJ1-4; weak D call: TRBD1 (5 bases). Germline values: CDR1 SGHDT, CDR2 YYEEEE. V was trimmed by 4 bases and J by 3 bases, leaving 10 bases between them. This CDR3 has 14 residues. The chain's CDR3 is CASSRDRANEKLFF. The CDR3 DNA reads as TGTGCCAGCAGCCGGGACCGGGCTAATGAAAAACTGTTTTTT.

V is TRBV4-2 and J is TRBJ1-5, with D possibly being TRBD1 (6 bases). In germline, CDR1 is LGHNA, CDR2 YNFKEQ. V lost 0 bases and J lost 5, with 14 bases in between. There are 16 residues in the CDR3. CDR3 sequence (DNA): TGTGCCAGCAGCCAAGAAATGGGGGGCTTTTATCAGCCCCAGCATTTT. This codes for CASSQEMGGFYQPQHF.

This chain joins TRBV6-1 and TRBJ1-5; no reliable D call. Germline V lookup: CDR1 MNHNS, CDR2 SASEGT. This CDR3 has 15 amino acids. Trimming removed 2 bases at V and 6 bases at J, with 14 bases between. The chain's CDR3 is CASSENRVPSQPQHF. The CDR3 DNA reads TGTGCCAGCAGTGAAAACAGAGTACCTTCTCAGCCCCAGCATTTT.